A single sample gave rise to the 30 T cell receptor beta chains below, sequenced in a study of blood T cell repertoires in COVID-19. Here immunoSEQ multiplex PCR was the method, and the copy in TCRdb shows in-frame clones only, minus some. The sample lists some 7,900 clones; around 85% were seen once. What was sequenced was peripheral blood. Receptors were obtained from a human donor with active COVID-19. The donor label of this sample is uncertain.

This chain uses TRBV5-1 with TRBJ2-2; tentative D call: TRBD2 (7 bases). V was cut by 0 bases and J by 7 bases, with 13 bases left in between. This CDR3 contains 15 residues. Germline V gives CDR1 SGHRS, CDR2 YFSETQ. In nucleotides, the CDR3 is TGCGCCAGCAGCTTGGGAGGCGGGGGCATCGGGGAGCTGTTTTTT. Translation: CASSLGGGGIGELFF.

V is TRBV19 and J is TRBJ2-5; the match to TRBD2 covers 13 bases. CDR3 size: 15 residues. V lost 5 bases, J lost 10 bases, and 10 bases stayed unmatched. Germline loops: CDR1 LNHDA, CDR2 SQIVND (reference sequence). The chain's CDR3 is CASSEPGLAGRGQYF. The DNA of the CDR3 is TGTGCCAGTAGTGAACCGGGACTAGCGGGAAGGGGCCAGTACTTC.

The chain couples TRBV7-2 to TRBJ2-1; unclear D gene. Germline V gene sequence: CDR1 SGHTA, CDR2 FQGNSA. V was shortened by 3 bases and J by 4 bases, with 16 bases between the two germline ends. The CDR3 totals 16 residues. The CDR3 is CASSFLGQDTYNEQFF. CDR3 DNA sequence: TGTGCCAGCAGCTTTCTTGGGCAAGACACATACAATGAGCAGTTCTTC.

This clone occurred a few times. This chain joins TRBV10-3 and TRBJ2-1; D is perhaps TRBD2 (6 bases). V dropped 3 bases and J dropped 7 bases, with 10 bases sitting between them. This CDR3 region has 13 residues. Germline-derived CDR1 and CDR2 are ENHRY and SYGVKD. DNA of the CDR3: TGTGCCATCAGTGACACACTAGCAAATGAGCAGTTCTTC. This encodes CAISDTLANEQFF.

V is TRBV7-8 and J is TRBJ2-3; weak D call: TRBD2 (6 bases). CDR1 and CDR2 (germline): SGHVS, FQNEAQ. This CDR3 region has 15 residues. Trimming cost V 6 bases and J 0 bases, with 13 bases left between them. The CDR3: CASRRVAVSTDTQYF. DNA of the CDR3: TGTGCCAGCAGGAGGGTAGCGGTAAGCACAGATACGCAGTATTTT. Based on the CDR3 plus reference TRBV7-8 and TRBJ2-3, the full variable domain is GAGVSQSPRYKVAKRGQDVALRCDPISGHVSLFWYQQALGQGPEFLTYFQNEAQLDKSGLPSDRFFAERPEGSVSTLKIQRTQQEDSAVYLCASRRVAVSTDTQYFGPGTRLTVL.

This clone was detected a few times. In DNA, the CDR3 is TGTGCCAGCAGTCGGTCAGGGCTTAAGCTGAATGGCTACACCTTC. Its translation: CASSRSGLKLNGYTF. The chain carries TRBV2 and TRBJ1-2, with D perhaps TRBD1 (5 bases). CDR3 length equals 15 residues. The germline V gene has CDR1 SNHLY and CDR2 FYNNEI. Trimming cost V 5 bases and J 6 bases, with 19 bases left between them.

CDR3 amino acids: CASSQKAGLADTQYF. Written as DNA, the CDR3 is TGTGCCAGCAGCCAAAAAGCGGGACTGGCAGATACGCAGTATTTT. The V call is TRBV7-9, the J call TRBJ2-3, with 7 bases lining up with TRBD2. This CDR3 is 15 amino acids long. The V segment lost 5 bases and the J segment 4 bases; nucleotides outside the gene matches: 9. Germline V gives CDR1 SEHNR, CDR2 FQNEAQ (reference sequence).

The CDR3 loop reads CASSLITGTGYGYTF. The CDR3 DNA reads as TGTGCCAGCAGCCTAATTACCGGGACAGGGTATGGCTACACCTTC. V and J are TRBV5-6 and TRBJ1-2; TRBD1 matches at 9 bases. Trimming cost V 4 bases and J 5 bases; bases outside gene matches: 9. CDR1 SGHDT and CDR2 YYEEEE come from the germline V gene. The CDR3 contains 15 residues.

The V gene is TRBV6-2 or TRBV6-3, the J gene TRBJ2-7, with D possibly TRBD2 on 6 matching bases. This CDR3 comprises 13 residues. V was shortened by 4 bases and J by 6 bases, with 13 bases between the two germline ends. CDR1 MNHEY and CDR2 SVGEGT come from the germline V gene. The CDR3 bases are TGTGCCAGCAGTTTAGTAAGGGGAGGCGAGCAGTACTTC. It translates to CASSLVRGGEQYF.

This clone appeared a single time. Here the CDR3 DNA reads TGTGCCATCAGTGAATGGGCAGCTGGAAACACCATATATTTT. Translated: CAISEWAAGNTIYF. The rearrangement joins TRBV10-3 to TRBJ1-3, with D unclear. V was pared by 3 bases and J by 2 bases, with 8 bases between. CDR1 ENHRY and CDR2 SYGVKD come from the germline V gene. This CDR3 region has 14 residues.

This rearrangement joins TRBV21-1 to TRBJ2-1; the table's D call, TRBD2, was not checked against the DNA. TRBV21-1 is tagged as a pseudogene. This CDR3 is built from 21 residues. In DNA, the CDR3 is TGTGCCAGCAGCAAATACCGACTAGCGGGAGAAGGTGGGAGCTCCTACAATGAGCAGTTCTTC. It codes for CASSKYRLAGEGGSSYNEQFF.

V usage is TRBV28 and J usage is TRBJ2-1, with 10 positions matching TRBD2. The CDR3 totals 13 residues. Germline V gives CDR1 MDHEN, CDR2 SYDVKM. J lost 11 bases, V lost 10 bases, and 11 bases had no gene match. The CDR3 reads CAIQAGGLGKQFF. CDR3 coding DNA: TGTGCCATCCAAGCGGGGGGGCTCGGGAAGCAGTTCTTC.

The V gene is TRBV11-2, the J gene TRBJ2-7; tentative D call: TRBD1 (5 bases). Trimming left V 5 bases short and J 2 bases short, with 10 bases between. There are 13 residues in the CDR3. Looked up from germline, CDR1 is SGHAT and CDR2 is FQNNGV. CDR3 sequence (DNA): TGTGCCAGCAGCGTCACAGGTCCCTACGAGCAGTACTTC. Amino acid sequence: CASSVTGPYEQYF. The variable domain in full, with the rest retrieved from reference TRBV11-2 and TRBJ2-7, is EAGVAQSPRYKIIEKRQSVAFWCNPISGHATLYWYQQILGQGPKLLIQFQNNGVVDDSQLPKDRFSAERLKGVDSTLKIQPAKLEDSAVYLCASSVTGPYEQYFGPGTRLTVT.

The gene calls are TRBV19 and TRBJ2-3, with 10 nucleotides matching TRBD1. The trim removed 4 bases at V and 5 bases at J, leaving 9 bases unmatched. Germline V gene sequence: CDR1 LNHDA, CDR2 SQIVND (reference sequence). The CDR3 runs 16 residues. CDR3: CASSKLTTGGLDTQYF. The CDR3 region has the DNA TGTGCCAGTAGTAAACTCACGACAGGGGGCCTAGATACGCAGTATTTT.

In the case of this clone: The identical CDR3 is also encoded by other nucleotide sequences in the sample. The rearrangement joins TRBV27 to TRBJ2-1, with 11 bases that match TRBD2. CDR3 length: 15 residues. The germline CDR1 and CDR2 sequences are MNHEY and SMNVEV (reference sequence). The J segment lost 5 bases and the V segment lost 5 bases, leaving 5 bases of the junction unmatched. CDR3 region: CASSPGTSGNNEQFF. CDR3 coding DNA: TGTGCCAGCAGTCCCGGGACTAGCGGAAACAATGAGCAGTTCTTC.

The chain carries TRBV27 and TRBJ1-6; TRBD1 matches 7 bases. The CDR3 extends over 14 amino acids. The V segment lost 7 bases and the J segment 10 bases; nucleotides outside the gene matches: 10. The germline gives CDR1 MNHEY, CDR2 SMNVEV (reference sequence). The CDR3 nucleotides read TGTGCCAGCAAAACCGGACAGGCGGTATCACCCCTCCACTTT. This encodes CASKTGQAVSPLHF.

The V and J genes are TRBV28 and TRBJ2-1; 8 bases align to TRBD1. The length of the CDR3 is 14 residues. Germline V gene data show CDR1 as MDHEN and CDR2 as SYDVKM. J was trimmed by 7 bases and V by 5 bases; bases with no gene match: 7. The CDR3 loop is CASSIQGAYNEQFF. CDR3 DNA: TGTGCCAGCAGTATCCAGGGGGCATATAATGAGCAGTTCTTC. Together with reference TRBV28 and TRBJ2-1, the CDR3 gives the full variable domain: DVKVTQSSRYLVKRTGEKVFLECVQDMDHENMFWYRQDPGLGLRLIYFSYDVKMKEKGDIPEGYSVSREKKERFSLILESASTNQTSMYLCASSIQGAYNEQFFGPGTRLTVL.

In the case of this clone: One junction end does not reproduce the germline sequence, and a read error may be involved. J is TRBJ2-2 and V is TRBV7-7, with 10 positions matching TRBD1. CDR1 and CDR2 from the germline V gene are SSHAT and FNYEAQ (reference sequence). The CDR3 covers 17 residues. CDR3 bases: TGTGCTAGCAGCCCGGCAACGGGACAGGGGAGGGCCGGGGAGCTGTTTTTT. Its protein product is CASSPATGQGRAGELFF. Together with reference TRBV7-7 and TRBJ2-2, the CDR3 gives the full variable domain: GAGVSQSPRYKVTKRGQDVTLRCDPISSHATLYWYQQALGQGPEFLTYFNYEAQPDKSGLPSDRFSAERPEGSISTLTIQRTEQRDSAMYRCASSPATGQGRAGELFFGEGSRLTVL.

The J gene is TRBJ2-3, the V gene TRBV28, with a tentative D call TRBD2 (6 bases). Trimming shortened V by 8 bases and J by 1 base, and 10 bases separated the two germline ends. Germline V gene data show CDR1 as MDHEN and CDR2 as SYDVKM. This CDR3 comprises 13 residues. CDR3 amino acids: CASGTPGTDTQYF. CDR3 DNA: TGTGCCAGCGGGACTCCGGGCACAGATACGCAGTATTTT.

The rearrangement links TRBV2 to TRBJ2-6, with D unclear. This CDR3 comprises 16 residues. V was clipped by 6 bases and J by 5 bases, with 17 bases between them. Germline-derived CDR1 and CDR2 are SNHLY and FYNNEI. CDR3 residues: CASRGERSLWANVLTF. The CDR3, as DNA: TGTGCCAGCAGGGGCGAAAGGTCCCTTTGGGCCAACGTCCTGACTTTC.

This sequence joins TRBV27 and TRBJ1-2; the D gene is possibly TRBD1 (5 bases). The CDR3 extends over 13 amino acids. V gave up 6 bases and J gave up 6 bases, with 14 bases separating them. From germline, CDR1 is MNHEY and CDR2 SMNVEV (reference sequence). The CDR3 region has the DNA TGTGCCAGCAGCTCCCGATGGGGGGATGGCTACACCTTC. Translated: CASSSRWGDGYTF.

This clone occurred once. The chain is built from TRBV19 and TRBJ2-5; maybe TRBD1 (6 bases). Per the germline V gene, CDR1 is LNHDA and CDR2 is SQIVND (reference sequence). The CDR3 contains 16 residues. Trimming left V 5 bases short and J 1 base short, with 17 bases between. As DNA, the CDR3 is TGTGCCAGTAGTCAACCCTACAGGGCCGCCCAAGAGACCCAGTACTTC. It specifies CASSQPYRAAQETQYF.

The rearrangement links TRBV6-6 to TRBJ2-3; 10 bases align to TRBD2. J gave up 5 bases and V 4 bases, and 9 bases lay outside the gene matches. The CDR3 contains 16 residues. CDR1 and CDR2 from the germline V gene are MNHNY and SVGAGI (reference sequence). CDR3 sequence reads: CASSSISGRVRDTQYF. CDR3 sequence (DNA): TGTGCCAGCAGTTCCATAAGCGGGAGGGTTCGAGATACGCAGTATTTT.

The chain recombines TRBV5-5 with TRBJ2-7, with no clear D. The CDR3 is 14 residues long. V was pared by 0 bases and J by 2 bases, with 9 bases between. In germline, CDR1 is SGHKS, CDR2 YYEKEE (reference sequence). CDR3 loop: CASSLESLTYEQYF. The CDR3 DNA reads TGTGCCAGCAGCTTGGAGTCACTGACCTACGAGCAGTACTTC.

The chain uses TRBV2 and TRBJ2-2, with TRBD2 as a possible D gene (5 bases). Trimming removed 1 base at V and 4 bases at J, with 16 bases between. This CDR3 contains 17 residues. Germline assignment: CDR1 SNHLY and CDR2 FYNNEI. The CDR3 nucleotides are TGTGCCAGCAGTGAAGATAGAGGGTTCGGAGTCACCGGGGAGCTGTTTTTT. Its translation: CASSEDRGFGVTGELFF.

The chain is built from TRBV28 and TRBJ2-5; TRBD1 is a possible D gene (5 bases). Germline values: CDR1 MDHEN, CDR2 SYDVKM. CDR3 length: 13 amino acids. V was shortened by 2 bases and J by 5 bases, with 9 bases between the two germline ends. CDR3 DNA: TGTGCCAGCAGTTTAAACCAGGGTGAGACCCAGTACTTC. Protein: CASSLNQGETQYF.

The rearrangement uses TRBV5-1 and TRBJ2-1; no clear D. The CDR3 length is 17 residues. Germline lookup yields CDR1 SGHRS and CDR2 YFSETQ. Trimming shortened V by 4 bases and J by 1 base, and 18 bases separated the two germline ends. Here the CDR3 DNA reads TGCGCCAGCAGCCCGGCCACGTTAGAGACTTCCTACAATGAGCAGTTCTTC. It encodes CASSPATLETSYNEQFF.

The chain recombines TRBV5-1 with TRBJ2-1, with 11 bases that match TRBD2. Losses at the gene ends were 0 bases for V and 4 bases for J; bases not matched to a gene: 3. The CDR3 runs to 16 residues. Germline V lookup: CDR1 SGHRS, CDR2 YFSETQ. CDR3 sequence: CASSLAGTSGYNEQFF. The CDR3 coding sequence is TGCGCCAGCAGCTTGGCCGGGACTAGCGGTTACAATGAGCAGTTCTTC.

The CDR3 DNA reads as TGTGCCAGCTCACCGCGTACTGGGGAGCTGTTTTTT. It is translated as CASSPRTGELFF. This rearrangement joins TRBV18 to TRBJ2-2; D is unresolved. This CDR3 has 12 amino acids. Trimming pared 3 bases from V and 8 bases from J, leaving 7 bases between. Germline CDR1 and CDR2: KGHSH and LQKENI. Using reference TRBV18 and TRBJ2-2 for the parts outside the CDR3, the full variable domain is NAGVMQNPRHLVRRRGQEARLRCSPMKGHSHVYWYRQLPEEGLKFMVYLQKENIIDESGMPKERFSAEFPKEGPSILRIQQVVRGDSAAYFCASSPRTGELFFGEGSRLTVL.

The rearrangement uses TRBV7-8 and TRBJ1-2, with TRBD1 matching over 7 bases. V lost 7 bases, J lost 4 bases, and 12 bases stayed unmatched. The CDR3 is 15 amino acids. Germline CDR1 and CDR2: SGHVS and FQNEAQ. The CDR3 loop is CASTRDRTYSYGYTF. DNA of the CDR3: TGTGCCAGCACCCGGGACAGAACCTACTCCTATGGCTACACCTTC.